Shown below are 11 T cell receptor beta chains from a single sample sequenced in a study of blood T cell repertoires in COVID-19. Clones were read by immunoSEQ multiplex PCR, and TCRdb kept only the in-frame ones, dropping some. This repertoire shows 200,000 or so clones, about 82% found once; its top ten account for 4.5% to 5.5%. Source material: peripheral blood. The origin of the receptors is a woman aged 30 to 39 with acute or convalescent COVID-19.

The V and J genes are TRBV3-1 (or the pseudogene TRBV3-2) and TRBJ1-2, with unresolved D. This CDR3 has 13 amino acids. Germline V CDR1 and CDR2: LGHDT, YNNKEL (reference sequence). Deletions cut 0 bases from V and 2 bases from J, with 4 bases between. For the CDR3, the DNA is TGTGCCAGCAGCCAAGATCGGAACTATGGCTACACCTTC. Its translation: CASSQDRNYGYTF.

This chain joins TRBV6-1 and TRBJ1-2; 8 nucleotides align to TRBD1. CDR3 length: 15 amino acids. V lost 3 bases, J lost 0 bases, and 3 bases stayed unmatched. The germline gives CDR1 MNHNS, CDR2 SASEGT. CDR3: CASSDGTGTNYGYTF. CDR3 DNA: TGTGCCAGCAGTGACGGGACAGGAACTAACTATGGCTACACCTTC.

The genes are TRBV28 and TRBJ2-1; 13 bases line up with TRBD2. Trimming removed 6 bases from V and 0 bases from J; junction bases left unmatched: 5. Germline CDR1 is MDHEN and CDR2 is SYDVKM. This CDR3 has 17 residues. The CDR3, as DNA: TGTGCCAGCAGAGGACTAGCGGGGGCGAGCTCCTACAATGAGCAGTTCTTC. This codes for CASRGLAGASSYNEQFF.

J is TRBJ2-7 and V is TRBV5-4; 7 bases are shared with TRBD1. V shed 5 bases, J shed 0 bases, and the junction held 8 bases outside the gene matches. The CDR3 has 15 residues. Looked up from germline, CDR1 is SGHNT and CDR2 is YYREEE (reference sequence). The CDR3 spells CASSSKQGFSYEQYF. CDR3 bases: TGTGCCAGCAGTTCAAAACAGGGGTTCTCCTACGAGCAGTACTTC.

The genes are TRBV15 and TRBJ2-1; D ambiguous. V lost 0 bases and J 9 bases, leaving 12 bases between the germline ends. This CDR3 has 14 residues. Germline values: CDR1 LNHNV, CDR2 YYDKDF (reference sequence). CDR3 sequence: CATSRDRVSTEQFF. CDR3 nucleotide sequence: TGTGCCACCAGCAGAGATCGAGTGAGCACTGAGCAGTTCTTC.

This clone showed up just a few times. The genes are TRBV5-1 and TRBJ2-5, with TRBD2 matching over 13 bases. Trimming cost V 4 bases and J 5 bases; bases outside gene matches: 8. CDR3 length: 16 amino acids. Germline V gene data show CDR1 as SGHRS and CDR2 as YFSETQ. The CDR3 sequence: CASSAGLAGKGETQYF. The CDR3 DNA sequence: TGCGCCAGCAGCGCGGGACTAGCGGGAAAGGGGGAGACCCAGTACTTC.

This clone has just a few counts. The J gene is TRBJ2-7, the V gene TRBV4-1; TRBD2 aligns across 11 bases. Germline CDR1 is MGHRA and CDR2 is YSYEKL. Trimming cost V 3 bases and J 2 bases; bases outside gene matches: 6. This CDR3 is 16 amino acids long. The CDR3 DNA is TGCGCCAGCAGCCACCAGGGACTAGCGGTAGCCTACGAGCAGTACTTC. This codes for CASSHQGLAVAYEQYF.

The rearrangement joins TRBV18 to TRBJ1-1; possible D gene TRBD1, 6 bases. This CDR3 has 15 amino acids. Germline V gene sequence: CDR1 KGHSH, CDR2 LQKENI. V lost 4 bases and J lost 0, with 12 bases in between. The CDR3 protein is CASSQKDRLNTEAFF. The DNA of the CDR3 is TGTGCCAGCTCACAAAAGGACAGACTGAACACTGAAGCTTTCTTT.

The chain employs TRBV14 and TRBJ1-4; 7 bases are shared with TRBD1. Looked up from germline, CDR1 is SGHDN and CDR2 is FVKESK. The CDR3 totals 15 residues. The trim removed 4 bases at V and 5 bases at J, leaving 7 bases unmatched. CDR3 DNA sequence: TGTGCCAGCAGCCCCCCCGGGACAGTGAATGAAAAACTGTTTTTT. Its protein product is CASSPPGTVNEKLFF.

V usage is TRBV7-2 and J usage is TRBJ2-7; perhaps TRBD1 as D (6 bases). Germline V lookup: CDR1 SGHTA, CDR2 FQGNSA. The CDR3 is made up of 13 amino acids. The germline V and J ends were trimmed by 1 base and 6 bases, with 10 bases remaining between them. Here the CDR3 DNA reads TGTGCCAGCAGCTTAGTAGGGGGTAGCGAGCAGTACTTC. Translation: CASSLVGGSEQYF.

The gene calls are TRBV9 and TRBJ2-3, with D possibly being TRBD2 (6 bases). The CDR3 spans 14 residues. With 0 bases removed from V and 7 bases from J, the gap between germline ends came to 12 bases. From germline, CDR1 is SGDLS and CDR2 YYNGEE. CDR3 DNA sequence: TGTGCCAGCAGCGTAGCATATGGGGGGTATACGCAGTATTTT. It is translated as CASSVAYGGYTQYF.